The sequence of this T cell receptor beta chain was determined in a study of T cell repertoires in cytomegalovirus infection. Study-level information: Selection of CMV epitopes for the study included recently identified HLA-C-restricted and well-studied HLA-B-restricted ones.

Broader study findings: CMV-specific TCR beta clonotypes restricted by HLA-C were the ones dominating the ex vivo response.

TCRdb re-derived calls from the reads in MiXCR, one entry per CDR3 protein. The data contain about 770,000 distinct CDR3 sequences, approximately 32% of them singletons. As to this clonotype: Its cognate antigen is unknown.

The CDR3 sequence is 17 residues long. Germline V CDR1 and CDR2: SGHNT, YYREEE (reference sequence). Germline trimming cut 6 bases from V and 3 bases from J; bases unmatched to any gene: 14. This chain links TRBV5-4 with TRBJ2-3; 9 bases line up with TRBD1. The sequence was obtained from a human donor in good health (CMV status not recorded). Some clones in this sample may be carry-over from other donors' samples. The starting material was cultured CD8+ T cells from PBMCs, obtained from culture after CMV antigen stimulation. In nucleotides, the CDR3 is TGTGCCAGCACCACAATGCCGGGACAGGGTTCGACAGATACGCAGTATTTT. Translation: CASTTMPGQGSTDTQYF.